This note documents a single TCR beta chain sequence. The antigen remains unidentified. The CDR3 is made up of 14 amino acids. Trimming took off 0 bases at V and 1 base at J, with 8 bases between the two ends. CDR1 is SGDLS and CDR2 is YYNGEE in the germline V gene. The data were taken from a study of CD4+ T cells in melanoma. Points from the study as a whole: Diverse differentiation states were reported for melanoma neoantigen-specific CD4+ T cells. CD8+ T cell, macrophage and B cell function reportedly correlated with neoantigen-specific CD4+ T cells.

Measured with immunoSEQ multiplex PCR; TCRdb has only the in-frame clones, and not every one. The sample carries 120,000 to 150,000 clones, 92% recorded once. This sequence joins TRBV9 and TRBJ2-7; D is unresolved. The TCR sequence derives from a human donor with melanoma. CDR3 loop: CASSVGLLSYEQYF. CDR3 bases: TGTGCCAGCAGCGTAGGCCTTCTGTCCTACGAGCAGTACTTC.